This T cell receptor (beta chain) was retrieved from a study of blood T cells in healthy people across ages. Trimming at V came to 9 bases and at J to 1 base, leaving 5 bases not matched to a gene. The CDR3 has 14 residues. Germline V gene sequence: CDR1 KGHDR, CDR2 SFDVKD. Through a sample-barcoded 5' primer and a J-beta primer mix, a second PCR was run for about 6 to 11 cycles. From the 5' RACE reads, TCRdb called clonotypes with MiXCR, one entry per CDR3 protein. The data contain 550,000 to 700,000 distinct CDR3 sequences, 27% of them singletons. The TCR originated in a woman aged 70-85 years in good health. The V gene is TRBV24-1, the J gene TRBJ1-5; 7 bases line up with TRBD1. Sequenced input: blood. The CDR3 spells CATGGTESNQPQHF. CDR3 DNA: TGTGCCACCGGCGGGACAGAAAGCAATCAGCCCCAGCATTTT.